The TCR beta chain described here comes from a study of blood T cell repertoires in COVID-19. This clone was seen a handful of times. The identical CDR3 is also encoded by other nucleotide sequences in the sample. This table comes from immunoSEQ multiplex PCR, and its TCRdb copy is limited to in-frame clones, with some not included. Among 470,000 or so clones listed, nearly 90% were seen once. Sequencing input: PBMCs or T cells enriched from blood (not recorded which). The source of this sequence is a young woman with acute COVID-19.

The chain's CDR3 is CASSFRGTYGYTF. The DNA for the CDR3 is TGTGCCAGCAGTTTCCGGGGTACCTATGGCTACACCTTC. J is TRBJ1-2 and V is TRBV27; D gene ambiguous. V was trimmed by 3 bases and J by 4 bases, leaving 9 bases between them. Germline loops: CDR1 MNHEY, CDR2 SMNVEV (reference sequence). The CDR3 is 13 residues long.